These 17 T cell receptor beta chains were all obtained from the same sample, sequenced in a study of T-cell memory formation after mild COVID-19. Via MiXCR, TCRdb re-called the 5' RACE reads, giving one row per CDR3 protein. The table shows 210,000 or so distinct CDR3 sequences, with about a sixth occurring only once. Material for sequencing was PBMCs or a T cell subset sorted from them (not recorded which). The receptors here all came from an adult woman who had mild COVID-19 (a few samples of this study predate the infection). Cell type and time point are not known.

CDR3 protein: CASRTTGGPANYGYTF. CDR3 sequence (DNA): TGCGCCAGCAGGACCACAGGGGGCCCCGCTAACTATGGCTACACCTTC. The rearrangement joins TRBV5-1 to TRBJ1-2, with 9 bases that match TRBD1. Germline values: CDR1 SGHRS, CDR2 YFSETQ. CDR3 length equals 16 residues. V gave up 5 bases and J gave up 0 bases; unmatched junction bases: 8.

The chain uses TRBV6-2 or TRBV6-3 and TRBJ2-1; 7 positions match TRBD2. Trimming removed 7 bases from V and 5 bases from J; junction bases left unmatched: 8. CDR3 length: 14 amino acids. Germline assignment: CDR1 MNHEY and CDR2 SVGEGT. CDR3 sequence (DNA): TGTGCCAGCACCCCTAGCGGAAGCAACAATGAGCAGTTCTTC. Translating gives CASTPSGSNNEQFF.

This clonotype was counted between two and nine times. Here the CDR3 reads CASSLVQGAGDAFF. The CDR3 nucleotides are TGCGCCAGCAGCTTGGTACAGGGGGCGGGAGATGCTTTCTTT. The gene calls are TRBV5-1 and TRBJ1-1; 9 bases map to TRBD1. The CDR3 is 14 amino acids. The ends lost 0 bases at V and 11 bases at J; junction bases unmatched: 8. CDR1 and CDR2 from the germline V gene are SGHRS and YFSETQ.

DNA for the CDR3: TGTGCCACCAGACTACTGGGATTGAGCTCCTATAATTCACCCCTCCACTTT. This encodes CATRLLGLSSYNSPLHF. The V gene is TRBV27, the J gene TRBJ1-6; D uncertain. V was pared by 10 bases and J by 0 bases, with 19 bases between. The CDR3 covers 17 residues. In germline, CDR1 is MNHEY, CDR2 SMNVEV (reference sequence).

This clonotype occurred a few times. V gene TRBV6-4 combines with J gene TRBJ1-6; 7 nucleotides line up with TRBD1. The J segment lost 8 bases and the V segment lost 3 bases, leaving 4 bases of the junction unmatched. Germline loops: CDR1 MRHNA, CDR2 SNTAGT. The CDR3 sequence is 14 residues long. Here the CDR3 DNA reads TGTGCCAGCAGTGAACAAGGGGGCGATTCACCCCTCCACTTT. It encodes CASSEQGGDSPLHF.

This clonotype was seen a few times. A junction boundary mismatches the germline segment, possibly from a read error. This chain connects TRBV9 to TRBJ1-5; perhaps TRBD1 as D (5 bases). This CDR3 has 15 residues. The germline CDR1 and CDR2 sequences are SGDLS and YYNGEE. The CDR3 loop is CAGSAGGRSNQPQHF. The CDR3 DNA reads as TGTGCCGGCAGCGCCGGGGGACGGAGTAATCAGCCCCAGCATTTT.

This clonotype was detected ten times or more. The chain combines TRBV5-1 with TRBJ2-3; D unclear. CDR3 length: 12 amino acids. Germline loops: CDR1 SGHRS, CDR2 YFSETQ. V lost 4 bases, J lost 2 bases, and 5 bases lay in between. CDR3 DNA sequence: TGCGCCAGCAGCCCAACCACAGATACGCAGTATTTT. Amino acids: CASSPTTDTQYF.

This clonotype was counted only a few times. This chain joins TRBV7-9 and TRBJ2-5; D may match TRBD1 or TRBD2 (6 bases each). The CDR3 runs to 15 residues. V shed 6 bases and J shed 5 bases, with 19 bases lying between them. CDR1 and CDR2 from the germline V gene are SEHNR and FQNEAQ (reference sequence). Here the CDR3 DNA reads TGTGCCAGCAGTGCGATTGGGGGGCAGGGCGAGACCCAGTACTTC. As protein: CASSAIGGQGETQYF.

The V call is TRBV12-3 or TRBV12-4, the J call TRBJ1-1; a possible D gene is TRBD1 (5 bases). The CDR3 is made up of 16 amino acids. Trimming cost V 5 bases and J 2 bases, with 18 bases left between them. The DNA of the CDR3 is TGTGCCAGCAGTCCAGACCTGGGACGGATTAACACTGAAGCTTTCTTT. It specifies CASSPDLGRINTEAFF.

In its sample, this clonotype was seen a few times. The gene calls are TRBV7-2 and TRBJ2-3; D uncertain. Germline V CDR1 and CDR2: SGHTA, FQGNSA. This CDR3 is built from 15 residues. V was cut by 3 bases and J by 6 bases, with 16 bases left in between. The CDR3 nucleotides are TGTGCCAGCAGCTTGGTCCTCGCGGCTTGGGATACGCAGTATTTT. This codes for CASSLVLAAWDTQYF.

The chain uses TRBV5-1 and TRBJ2-1; D possibly corresponds to TRBD2 (6 bases). The V end was cut by 3 bases, the J end by 4 bases, with 14 bases between. This CDR3 has 15 residues. Germline CDR1 SGHRS, CDR2 YFSETQ. The CDR3 bases are TGCGCCAGCAGCTCGGGAGCACTAATATACAATGAGCAGTTCTTC. It is translated as CASSSGALIYNEQFF. The full variable domain, with the rest looked up from reference TRBV5-1 and TRBJ2-1, is KAGVTQTPRYLIKTRGQQVTLSCSPISGHRSVSWYQQTPGQGLQFLFEYFSETQRNKGNFPGRFSGRQFSNSRSEMNVSTLELGDSALYLCASSSGALIYNEQFFGPGTRLTVL.

The table lists this clonotype with a few counts. This chain connects TRBV18 to TRBJ1-1; the D gene is possibly TRBD1 (5 bases). Trimming pared 0 bases from V and 6 bases from J, leaving 11 bases between. From germline, CDR1 is KGHSH and CDR2 LQKENI. The CDR3 has 14 amino acids. The CDR3 DNA follows: TGTGCCAGCTCACCACCGAGGGGTGGGGCTGAAGCTTTCTTT. This sequence encodes CASSPPRGGAEAFF.

This clonotype appeared many times. The chain links TRBV11-2 to TRBJ1-2; D is undetermined. This CDR3 is 14 amino acids long. The V end lost 0 bases, the J end lost 4 bases, and 9 bases lay between the germline ends. Germline CDR1 reads SGHAT; CDR2 reads FQNNGV. The CDR3 loop reads CASSLESRFYGYTF. CDR3 DNA sequence: TGTGCCAGCAGCTTAGAATCCAGGTTCTATGGCTACACCTTC.

The chain employs TRBV5-1 and TRBJ2-3, with D unclear. The ends were cut back, 3 bases at V and 0 bases at J, with 11 bases in the middle. The CDR3 consists of 15 residues. Germline V gene data show CDR1 as SGHRS and CDR2 as YFSETQ. The CDR3 region has the DNA TGCGCCAGCAGCTACAAGGGATCAAGCACAGATACGCAGTATTTT. This sequence encodes CASSYKGSSTDTQYF.

The chain has TRBV29-1 and TRBJ1-5, with D possibly being TRBD1 (5 bases). Trimming pared 7 bases from V and 5 bases from J, leaving 12 bases between. The CDR3 sequence is 12 residues long. Germline assignment: CDR1 SQVTM and CDR2 ANQGSEA. The CDR3 is CSARDGYQPQHF. The CDR3, as DNA: TGCAGCGCCCGGGACGGCTATCAGCCCCAGCATTTT.

The chain uses TRBV12-3 or TRBV12-4 and TRBJ1-2, with 7 bases aligning to TRBD1. The CDR3 is made up of 15 amino acids. The trim removed 1 base at V and 4 bases at J, leaving 6 bases unmatched. This CDR3 is CASSLGGRDSYGYTF. CDR3 DNA sequence: TGTGCCAGCAGTTTAGGTGGCCGGGACAGCTATGGCTACACCTTC.

This clonotype has only a few counts. This chain links TRBV5-1 with TRBJ1-4, with D possibly matching TRBD1 (6 bases). V dropped 4 bases and J dropped 7 bases, with 17 bases sitting between them. The CDR3 consists of 15 residues. Germline CDR1 and CDR2: SGHRS and YFSETQ. CDR3 in DNA: TGCGCCAGCAGCCCAGACGGGACAAGTACTGAAAAACTGTTTTTT. Its protein product is CASSPDGTSTEKLFF.